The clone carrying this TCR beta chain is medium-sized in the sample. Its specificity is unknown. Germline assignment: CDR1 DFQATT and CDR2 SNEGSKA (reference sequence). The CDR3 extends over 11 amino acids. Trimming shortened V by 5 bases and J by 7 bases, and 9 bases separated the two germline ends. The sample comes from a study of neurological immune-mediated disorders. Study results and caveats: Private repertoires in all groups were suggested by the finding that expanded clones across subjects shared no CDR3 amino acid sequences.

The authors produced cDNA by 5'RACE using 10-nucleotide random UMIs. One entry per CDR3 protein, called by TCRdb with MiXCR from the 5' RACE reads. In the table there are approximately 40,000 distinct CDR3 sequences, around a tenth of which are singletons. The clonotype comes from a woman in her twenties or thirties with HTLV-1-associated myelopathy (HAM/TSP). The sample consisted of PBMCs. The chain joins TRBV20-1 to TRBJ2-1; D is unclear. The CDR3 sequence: CSARDLNEQFF. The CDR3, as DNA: TGCAGTGCTCGCGACCTTAATGAGCAGTTCTTC.